The 5 T cell receptor beta chains reported below all come from one sample, sequenced in a study of blood T cell repertoires in COVID-19. The method was immunoSEQ multiplex PCR; TCRdb's version includes in-frame clones alone and lacks a portion of them. The sample carries some 98,000 clones, approximately 86% recorded once. Sequencing was performed on peripheral blood. Receptor source: a man between 65 and 79 years old with active or convalescent COVID-19.

J is TRBJ1-5 and V is TRBV2, with 7 nucleotides matching TRBD1. The germline CDR1 and CDR2 sequences are SNHLY and FYNNEI. This CDR3 is 14 amino acids long. Trimming removed 7 bases from V and 0 bases from J; junction bases left unmatched: 3. The CDR3 loop reads CASTDRASNQPQHF. Written as DNA, the CDR3 is TGTGCCAGCACCGACAGGGCTAGCAATCAGCCCCAGCATTTT. Looking up the rest from reference TRBV2 and TRBJ1-5 gives the full variable domain: EPEVTQTPSHQVTQMGQEVILRCVPISNHLYFYWYRQILGQKVEFLVSFYNNEISEKSEIFDDQFSVERPDGSNFTLKIRSTKLEDSAMYFCASTDRASNQPQHFGDGTRLSIL.

The CDR3 region is CASSLAQGNQPQHF. The CDR3 nucleotides are TGTGCCAGCAGCTTGGCCCAGGGCAATCAGCCCCAGCATTTT. The chain recombines TRBV5-5 with TRBJ1-5; unclear D gene. There are 14 residues in the CDR3. Trimming cost V 0 bases and J 2 bases, with 6 bases left between them. Per germline, CDR1 SGHKS and CDR2 YYEKEE (reference sequence).

V is TRBV7-8 and J is TRBJ2-3; TRBD2 agrees at 10 bases. This CDR3 has 16 amino acids. The germline gives CDR1 SGHVS, CDR2 FQNEAQ. J gave up 5 bases and V 5 bases, and 10 bases lay outside the gene matches. In DNA form, the CDR3 reads TGTGCCAGCAGCCTAGGAGCTAGCGGGGGTGTAGATACGCAGTATTTT. It translates to CASSLGASGGVDTQYF.

This rearrangement joins TRBV2 to TRBJ1-1, with a weak D call TRBD1 (6 bases). Germline V CDR1 and CDR2: SNHLY, FYNNEI. This CDR3 has 15 amino acids. The germline V and J ends were trimmed by 4 bases and 7 bases, with 19 bases remaining between them. The CDR3 sequence: CASSGRDRSGDEAFF. DNA of the CDR3: TGTGCCAGCAGTGGTCGTGACAGGTCCGGTGATGAAGCTTTCTTT.

The chain's CDR3 is CSASPSGGYTDTQYF. The CDR3 DNA reads as TGCAGTGCTAGTCCTAGCGGGGGCTACACAGATACGCAGTATTTT. The chain has TRBV20-1 and TRBJ2-3; 10 positions match TRBD2. Looked up from germline, CDR1 is DFQATT and CDR2 is SNEGSKA (reference sequence). J lost 2 bases, V lost 3 bases, and 5 bases had no gene match. The CDR3 is 15 amino acids.